This TCR beta chain emerged from a study of T-cell memory formation after mild COVID-19. Germline trimming cut 5 bases from V and 7 bases from J; bases unmatched to any gene: 2. CDR1 and CDR2 from the germline V gene are SEHNR and FQNEAQ (reference sequence). This CDR3 region has 12 residues. MiXCR, run by TCRdb on the 5' RACE reads, gives a single entry per CDR3 protein. The table includes roughly 340,000 distinct CDR3 sequences, less than 25% detected once. The chain couples TRBV7-9 to TRBJ2-3, with 8 bases identical to TRBD1. The clonotype was recovered from a man between 18 and 29 years old who had mild COVID-19 (a few samples of this study predate the infection). Cell type and time point are not known. Material: PBMCs or a T cell subset sorted from them (not recorded which). In DNA form, the CDR3 reads TGTGCCAGCAGCCCAGGGGGCCATACGCAGTATTTT. Protein: CASSPGGHTQYF. The variable domain in full, with the rest retrieved from reference TRBV7-9 and TRBJ2-3, is DTGVSQNPRHKITKRGQNVTFRCDPISEHNRLYWYRQTLGQGPEFLTYFQNEAQLEKSRLLSDRFSAERPKGSFSTLEIQRTEQGDSAMYLCASSPGGHTQYFGPGTRLTVL.